The clone carrying this T cell receptor (beta chain) showed up just once. The target antigen is unknown. Assay used: immunoSEQ multiplex PCR; TCRdb lists only in-frame clones, some missing. The repertoire holds about 360,000 clones, with 70% to 90% as singletons. The data derive from a study of cytomegalovirus exposure and HLA in healthy donors. Study observations and caveats: Published work reported that the classifier diagnosed cytomegalovirus status with high specificity and sensitivity.

The V gene lost 8 bases and the J gene lost 0 bases, with 14 bases spanning the gap. The germline gives CDR1 MNHEY, CDR2 SMNVEV (reference sequence). The CDR3 spans 15 residues. The source is a woman between 18 and 29 years old in good health and CMV-seronegative. Sequenced material: PBMCs. V is TRBV27 and J is TRBJ2-1; TRBD1 might be the D (5 bases). The CDR3 reads CASFPGSSSYNEQFF. The CDR3 DNA reads TGTGCCAGCTTCCCAGGGTCTAGCTCCTACAATGAGCAGTTCTTC.